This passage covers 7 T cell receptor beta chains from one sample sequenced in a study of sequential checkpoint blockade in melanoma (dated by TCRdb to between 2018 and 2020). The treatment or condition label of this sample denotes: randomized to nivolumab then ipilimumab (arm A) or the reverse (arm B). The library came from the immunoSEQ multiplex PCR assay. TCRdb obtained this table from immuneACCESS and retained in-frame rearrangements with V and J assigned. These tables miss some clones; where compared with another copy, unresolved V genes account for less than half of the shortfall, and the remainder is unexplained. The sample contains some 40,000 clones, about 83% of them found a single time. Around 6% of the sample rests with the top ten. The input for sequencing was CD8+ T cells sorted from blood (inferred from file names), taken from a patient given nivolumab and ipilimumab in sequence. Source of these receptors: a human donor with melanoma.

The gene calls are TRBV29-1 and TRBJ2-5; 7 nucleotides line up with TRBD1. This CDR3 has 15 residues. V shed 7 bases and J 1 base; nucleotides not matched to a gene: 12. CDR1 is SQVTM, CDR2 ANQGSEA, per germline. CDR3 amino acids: CSADSLGTAQETQYF. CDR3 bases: TGCAGCGCCGACAGCCTTGGGACAGCCCAAGAGACCCAGTACTTC.

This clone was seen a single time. The CDR3 sequence: CASSLALVSPDTQYF. CDR3 coding DNA: TGTGCCAGCAGCTTGGCCTTGGTTAGCCCAGATACGCAGTATTTT. V gene TRBV5-6 combines with J gene TRBJ2-3; D ambiguous. CDR1 and CDR2 (germline): SGHDT, YYEEEE. This CDR3 contains 15 residues. Trimming took 0 bases from V and 4 from J, leaving 12 bases between them.

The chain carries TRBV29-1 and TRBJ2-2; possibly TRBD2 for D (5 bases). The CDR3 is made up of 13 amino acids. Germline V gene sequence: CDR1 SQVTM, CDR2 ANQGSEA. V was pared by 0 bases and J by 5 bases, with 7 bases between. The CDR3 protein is CSVEEGRTGELFF. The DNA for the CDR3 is TGCAGCGTTGAAGAGGGGAGAACCGGGGAGCTGTTTTTT.

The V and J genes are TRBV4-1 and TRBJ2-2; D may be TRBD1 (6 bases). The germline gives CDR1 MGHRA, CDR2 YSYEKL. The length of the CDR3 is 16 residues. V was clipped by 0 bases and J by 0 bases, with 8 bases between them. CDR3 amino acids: CASSQDGTSNTGELFF. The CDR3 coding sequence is TGCGCCAGCAGCCAAGACGGGACATCGAACACCGGGGAGCTGTTTTTT.

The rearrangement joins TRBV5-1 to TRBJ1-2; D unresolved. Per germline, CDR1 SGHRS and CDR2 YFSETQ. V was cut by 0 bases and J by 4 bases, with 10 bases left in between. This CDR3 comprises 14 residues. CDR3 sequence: CASSLEPEFYGYTF. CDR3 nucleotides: TGCGCCAGCAGCTTGGAGCCGGAGTTCTATGGCTACACCTTC.

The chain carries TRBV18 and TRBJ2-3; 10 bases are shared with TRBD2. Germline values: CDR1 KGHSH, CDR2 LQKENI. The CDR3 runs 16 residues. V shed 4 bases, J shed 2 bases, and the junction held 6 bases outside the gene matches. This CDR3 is CASSQLSGRDTDTQYF. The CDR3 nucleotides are TGTGCCAGCTCACAGCTCAGCGGGAGGGACACAGATACGCAGTATTTT.

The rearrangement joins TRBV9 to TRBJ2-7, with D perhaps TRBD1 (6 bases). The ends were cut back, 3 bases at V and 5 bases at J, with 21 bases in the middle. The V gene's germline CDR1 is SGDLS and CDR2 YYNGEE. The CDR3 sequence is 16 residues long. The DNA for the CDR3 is TGTGCCAGCAGCGAAAAAGACAGGACCCCTCGGAACGAGCAGTACTTC. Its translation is CASSEKDRTPRNEQYF.